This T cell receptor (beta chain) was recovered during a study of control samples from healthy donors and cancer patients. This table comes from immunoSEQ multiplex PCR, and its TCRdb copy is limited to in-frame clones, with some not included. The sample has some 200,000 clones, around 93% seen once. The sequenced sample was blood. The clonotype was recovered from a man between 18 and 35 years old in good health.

The CDR3 DNA reads TGTGCCAGCAGTGAGGAGCGCACTGAAGCTTTCTTT. It codes for CASSEERTEAFF. The V gene is TRBV2, the J gene TRBJ1-1; D call uncertain. This CDR3 comprises 12 residues. Looked up from germline, CDR1 is SNHLY and CDR2 is FYNNEI. V lost 3 bases to trimming and J lost 4 bases, with 6 bases between them.